This TCR beta chain was captured in a study of beta chain features in type 1 diabetes. CDR3 length: 15 residues. Germline V CDR1 and CDR2: MGHRA, YSYEKL. V dropped 9 bases and J dropped 3; count of bases not matched to a gene: 11. This clone was seen only a few times. The antigen is not known. Study-level results: When Type 1 diabetes patients were examined, their TCRB CDR3s proved moderately but significantly shorter in all four CD4+ subsets. Using cDNA template may skew counts toward highly expressing activated cells.

As every portion of the isolated RNA was reverse transcribed, the sequencing read expressed TCRB transcripts. Profiled with immunoSEQ multiplex PCR; TCRdb holds only in-frame clones, not every one. The sample gives 200,000 to 300,000 clones, approximately 11% of which show up once; roughly 0.017% is in the top ten. The authors sorted CD4+ naive, central memory, regulatory and stem cell-like memory cells via CD45RO/CCR7/CD25/CD127/CD95/CD27. Input material: naive CD4+ T cells from blood. The receptor comes from a man aged 25 to 40 with type 1 diabetes. The gene calls are TRBV4-1 and TRBJ2-3, with 8 bases that match TRBD2. CDR3 amino acids: CASQPTAGVTDTQYF. In DNA, the CDR3 is TGCGCCAGTCAACCGACAGCGGGGGTTACAGATACGCAGTATTTT.